This TCR beta chain was sequenced for a study of spatial heterogeneity in lung cancer. Regarding time point: sample taken at primary tumor resection. From tumor, nontumor lung or frozen PBMC, whole RNA was taken unsorted for sequencing. The sample holds a few counts of this clonotype. There are 15 residues in the CDR3. The germline V and J ends were trimmed by 3 bases and 4 bases, with 15 bases remaining between them. Germline V gives CDR1 SGDLS, CDR2 YYNGEE. Individually, TCR cDNA molecules were each labelled with a unique molecular identifier. TCRdb independently ran MiXCR on the 5' RACE reads; one entry per CDR3 protein. Among about 29,000 distinct CDR3 sequences listed, about 8.8% were seen once.

This chain uses TRBV9 with TRBJ2-3, with D unclear. This clonotype was obtained from a female donor with early-stage non-small cell lung cancer. Sequences were derived from PBMCs, sampled at surgery. The CDR3 region has the DNA TGTGCCAGCAGCGCATCCCACGATGGGGCAGATACGCAGTATTTT. Translated: CASSASHDGADTQYF.